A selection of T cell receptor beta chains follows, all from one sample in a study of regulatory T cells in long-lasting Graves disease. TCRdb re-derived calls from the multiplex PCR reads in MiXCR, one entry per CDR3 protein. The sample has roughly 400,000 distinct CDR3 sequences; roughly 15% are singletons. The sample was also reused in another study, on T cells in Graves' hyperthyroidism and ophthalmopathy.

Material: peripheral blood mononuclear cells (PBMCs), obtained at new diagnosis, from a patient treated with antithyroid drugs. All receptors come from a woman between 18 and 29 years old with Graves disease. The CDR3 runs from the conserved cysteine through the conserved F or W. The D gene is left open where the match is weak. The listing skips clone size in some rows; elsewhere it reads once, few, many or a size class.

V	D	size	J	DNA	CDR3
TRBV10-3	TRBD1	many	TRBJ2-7	TGTGCCATCAGCGCCGGGACAGGGGACTACGAGCAGTACTTC	CAISAGTGDYEQYF
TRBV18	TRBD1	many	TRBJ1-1	TGTGCCAGCTCACCTGGGACAGGAGGGGCGACTGAAGCTTTCTTT	CASSPGTGGATEAFF
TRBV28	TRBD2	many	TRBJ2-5	TGTGCCAGCAGTTTATGGGCGGGAGGGCCGGAGACCCAGTACTTC	CASSLWAGGPETQYF
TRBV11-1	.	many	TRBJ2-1	TGTGCCAGCAGCTCACTAAGACCGGGACAGCGGACCAGCGGGGAGCAGTTCTTC	CASSSLRPGQRTSGEQFF
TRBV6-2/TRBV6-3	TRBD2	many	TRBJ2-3	TGTGCCAGCAGTAACCTAGCGGGAGTACATACGCAGTATTTT	CASSNLAGVHTQYF
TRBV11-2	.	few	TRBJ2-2	TGTGCCAGCAGCTCCAGGCGTCAGTACACCGGGGAGCTGTTTTTT	CASSSRRQYTGELFF
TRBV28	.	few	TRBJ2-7	TGTGCCAGCAGTTTGTTGGGTGCTCCCGACGAGCAGTACTTC	CASSLLGAPDEQYF
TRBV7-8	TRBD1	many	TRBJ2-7	TGTGCCAGCAGCTCTCAGGGGGCGGATTACGAGCAGTACTTC	CASSSQGADYEQYF
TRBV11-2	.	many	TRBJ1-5	TGTGCCAGCACCCCGGGGAGCCAGGGGCCAGGGCAGCCCCAGCATTTT	CASTPGSQGPGQPQHF
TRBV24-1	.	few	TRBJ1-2	TGTGCCACCAGTGACTCTATCGACTATGGCTACACCTTC	CATSDSIDYGYTF
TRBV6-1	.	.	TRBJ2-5	TGTGCCAGCATAGGGGGTAGCGGAGAGACCCAGTACTTC	CASIGGSGETQYF
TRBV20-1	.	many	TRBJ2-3	TGCAGCCCGCCGGTAGCGGCTAGCACAGATACGCAGTATTTT	CSPPVAASTDTQYF
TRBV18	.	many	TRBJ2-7	TGTGCCAGCTCACCGGGACAAGGCCACGAGCAGTACTTC	CASSPGQGHEQYF
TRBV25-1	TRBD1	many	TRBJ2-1	TGTGCCAGCAGTGCCACCGGGACAGGGTTCAATGAGCAGTTCTTC	CASSATGTGFNEQFF
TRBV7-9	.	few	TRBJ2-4	TGTGCCAGCAGCTTAGGGCACTCCGTCATTCAGTACTTC	CASSLGHSVIQYF
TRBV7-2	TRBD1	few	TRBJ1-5	TGTGCCAGCAGCTTTGGGACAGGGGTTGGCCAGCCCCAGCATTTT	CASSFGTGVGQPQHF
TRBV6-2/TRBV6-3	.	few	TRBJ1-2	TGTGCCAGCAGCCCCTGGCCCTACTATGGCTACACCTTC	CASSPWPYYGYTF
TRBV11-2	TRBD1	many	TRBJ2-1	TGTGCCAGCAGCTTACAAAGGGCCCGGGACAGGGTGTGGAATGGGGCCTACAATGAGCAGTTCTTC	CASSLQRARDRVWNGAYNEQFF
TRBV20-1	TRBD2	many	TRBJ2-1	TGCAGGGCCGACAGGGAGCTAGCGGGAGGGCCTGTCTTTAATGAGCAGTTCTTC	CRADRELAGGPVFNEQFF
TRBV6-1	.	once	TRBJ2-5	TGTGCCAGCACCCCCCGGAGGGTGGAGACCCAGTACTTC	CASTPRRVETQYF
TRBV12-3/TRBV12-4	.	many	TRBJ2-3	TGTGCCAGCAGTTTTGGAGCGGACACAGATACGCAGTATTTT	CASSFGADTDTQYF
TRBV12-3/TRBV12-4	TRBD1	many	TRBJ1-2	TGTGCCAGCGGAAGACAGGGGCCGGAGGGCTACACCTTC	CASGRQGPEGYTF
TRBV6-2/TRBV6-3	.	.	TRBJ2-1	TGTGCCAGCAGTTACTCGCCAGCCTCAATATGGCAGTTCTTC	CASSYSPASIWQFF
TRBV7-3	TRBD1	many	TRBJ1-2	TGTGCCAGCAGCCCGACAGGGGCCGGTGGCTACACCTTC	CASSPTGAGGYTF
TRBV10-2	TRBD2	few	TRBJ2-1	TGCGCCAGCAGGATGGGACTAGCGGGAGCCTACAATGAGCAGTTCTTC	CASRMGLAGAYNEQFF
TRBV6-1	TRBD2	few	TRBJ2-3	TGTGCCAGCAGTCGGGCTAGCGGGAACACAGATACGCAGTATTTT	CASSRASGNTDTQYF
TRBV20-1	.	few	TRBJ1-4	TGCAGTGCTAGAGATGGGCAGTTTAATGAAAAACTGTTTTTT	CSARDGQFNEKLFF
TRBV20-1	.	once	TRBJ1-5	TGCAGTGCTAGAGCGGGGGAGAGCAATCAGCCCCAGCATTTT	CSARAGESNQPQHF
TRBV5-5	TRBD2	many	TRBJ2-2	TGTGCCAGCAGCGCGCTAGCGGGTAACACCGGGGAGCTGTTTTTT	CASSALAGNTGELFF
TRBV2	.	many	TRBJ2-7	TGTGCCAGCAGGCGGGACAGCTACGAGCAGTACTTC	CASRRDSYEQYF
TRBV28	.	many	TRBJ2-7	TGTGCCAGCAAGAACCCACCGGGGCTCGAGCAGTACTTC	CASKNPPGLEQYF
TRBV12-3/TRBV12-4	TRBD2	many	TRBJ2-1	TGTGCCAGCAGTTTGCGGACTAGCTGGAATGAGCAGTTCTTC	CASSLRTSWNEQFF
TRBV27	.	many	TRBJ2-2	TGTGCCAGCAATAGACAGCTCGCGAACACCGGGGAGCTGTTTTTT	CASNRQLANTGELFF
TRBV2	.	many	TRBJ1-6	TGTGCCAGCCTCGGACACTATAATTCACCCCTCCACTTT	CASLGHYNSPLHF
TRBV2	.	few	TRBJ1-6	TGTGCCAGCAGTGAAGCGCTTACAGGGTATTCACCCCTCCACTTT	CASSEALTGYSPLHF
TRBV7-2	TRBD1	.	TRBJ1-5	TGTGCCAGCACCTCCGGGACAGAGAATCAGCCCCAGCATTTT	CASTSGTENQPQHF
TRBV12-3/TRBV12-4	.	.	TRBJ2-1	TGTGCCAGCAGTTTCGGGCAGGGGTACGAGCAGTTCTTC	CASSFGQGYEQFF
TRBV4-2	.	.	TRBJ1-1	TGTGCCAGCAGCCAAGGGTCGACAGTCAACACTGGAGCTTTCTTT	CASSQGSTVNTGAFF
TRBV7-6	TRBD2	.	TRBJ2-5	TGTGCCAGCAGCTCCGAGACTAGCGGTTACCAAGAGACCCAGTACTTC	CASSSETSGYQETQYF
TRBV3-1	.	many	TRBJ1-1	TGTGCCAGCAGCCAAGACGGGCGGAGTAGAGCGACTGAAGCTTTCTTT	CASSQDGRSRATEAFF
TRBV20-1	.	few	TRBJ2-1	TGCAGTGCTAGAGTGTGCAATGAGCAGTTCTTC	CSARVCNEQFF
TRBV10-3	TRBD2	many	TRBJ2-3	TGTGCCATCAGAGATTCTAGCGGGTACACAGATACGCAGTATTTT	CAIRDSSGYTDTQYF
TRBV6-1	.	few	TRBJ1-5	TGTGCCAGCAGTCCACCCCGGGGGATACCCTCAGCGCCCCAGCATTTT	CASSPPRGIPSAPQHF
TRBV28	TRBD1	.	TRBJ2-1	TGTGCCAGCACTACCGCGGGCAGGGGGACCGACATTGAGCAGTTCTTC	CASTTAGRGTDIEQFF
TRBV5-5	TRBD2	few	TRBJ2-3	TGTGCCAGCAGCCTTGCTAGCGGGAGGTTCGGCACAGATACGCAGTATTTT	CASSLASGRFGTDTQYF
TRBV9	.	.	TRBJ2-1	TGTGCCAGCAGCGCTCGAATTAATGAGCAGTTCTTC	CASSARINEQFF
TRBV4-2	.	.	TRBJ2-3	TGTGCCAGCGGCCAAGAGCCGGGATCCACAGATACGCAGTATTTT	CASGQEPGSTDTQYF
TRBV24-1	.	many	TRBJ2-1	TGTGCCACCAGTGATTTCGGTAACCAATACAATGAGCAGTTCTTC	CATSDFGNQYNEQFF
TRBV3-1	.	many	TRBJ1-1	TGTGCCAGCAGCCCCTCCCGGATCGGTGAAGCTTTCTTT	CASSPSRIGEAFF
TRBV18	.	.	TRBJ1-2	TGTGCCAGCTCACCAATGCTGTCCCTCGTTGGACAGCTTAACTATGGCTACACCTTC	CASSPMLSLVGQLNYGYTF
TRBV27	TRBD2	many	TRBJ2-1	TGTGCCAGCAGTCCCTACACTAGCGGCCAGTACAATGAGCAGTTCTTC	CASSPYTSGQYNEQFF
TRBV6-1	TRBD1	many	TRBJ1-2	TGTGCCAGCAGTGCCGGCCGGACAGGGGATGGTGGCTACACCTTC	CASSAGRTGDGGYTF
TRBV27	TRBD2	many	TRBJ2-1	TGTGCCAGCAGTTCACCCCCCGTGGTAGCGGGTCTCTCCTACAATGAGCAGTTCTTC	CASSSPPVVAGLSYNEQFF
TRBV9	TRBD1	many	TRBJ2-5	TGTGCCAGCAGCCCTCTTGAGGGGGCGGGCGAGACCCAGTACTTC	CASSPLEGAGETQYF
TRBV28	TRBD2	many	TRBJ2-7	TGTGCCAGCAGTTCTCGGACTAGCGGGAGGTCAAAAGAGCAGTACTTC	CASSSRTSGRSKEQYF
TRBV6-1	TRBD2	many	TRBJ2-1	TGTGCCAGCAGTCGATTACGAGGCGGGGGGGTCAATGAGCAGTTCTTC	CASSRLRGGGVNEQFF
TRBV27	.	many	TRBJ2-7	TGTGCCAGCAGGCAGGCCCTAAGCTCCTACGAGCAGTACTTC	CASRQALSSYEQYF
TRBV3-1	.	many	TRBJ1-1	TGTGCCAGCAGCCGTCCGTCGGGACCTCACACTGAAGCTTTCTTT	CASSRPSGPHTEAFF
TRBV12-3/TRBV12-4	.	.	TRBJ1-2	TGTGCCAGCAGCCCCCGGACGGCAATCTATGGCTACACCTTC	CASSPRTAIYGYTF